The rows below give T cell receptor beta chains drawn from one sample of a study of blood T cell repertoires in COVID-19. Sequenced by immunoSEQ multiplex PCR; TCRdb stores in-frame clones only, minus some. The sample holds approximately 69,000 clones, roughly 80% seen once. Sequenced sample: peripheral blood. The receptors come from a man in his fifties with COVID-19, enrolled during active disease. Each CDR3 is given with its conserved first and last residue. The order of the fields is CDR3 length, V gene, D gene, clone size, J gene, CDR3 DNA, CDR3 protein. The D gene is left open where the match is weak. Expanded clones get a size class; other rows say once, few or many, or leave the size out.

len: 12; v_gene: TRBV29-1; d_gene: TRBD1; abundance: .; j_gene: TRBJ1-1; CDR3nt: TGCAGCGGTGGGGACAGGGGAATTGAAGCTTTCTTT; CDR3aa: CSGGDRGIEAFF
len: 15; v_gene: TRBV7-9; d_gene: TRBD1; abundance: few; j_gene: TRBJ2-1; CDR3nt: TGTGCCAGCAGCCCGGGACAGGGGGGAGTCAATGAGCAGTTCTTC; CDR3aa: CASSPGQGGVNEQFF
len: 13; v_gene: TRBV5-4; d_gene: .; abundance: .; j_gene: TRBJ1-6; CDR3nt: TGTGCCAGCAGCCCCTCGACGGGGAGGGACCTCCACTTT; CDR3aa: CASSPSTGRDLHF
len: 15; v_gene: TRBV30; d_gene: TRBD2; abundance: .; j_gene: TRBJ2-5; CDR3nt: TGTGCCTGGACACGTGGGCGGGGGGGCGAAGAGACCCAGTACTTC; CDR3aa: CAWTRGRGGEETQYF
len: 15; v_gene: TRBV6-5; d_gene: .; abundance: .; j_gene: TRBJ2-7; CDR3nt: TGTGCCAGCAGTTACTCCTATCAGGGCTCCTACGAGCAGTACTTC; CDR3aa: CASSYSYQGSYEQYF
len: 14; v_gene: TRBV7-2; d_gene: .; abundance: .; j_gene: TRBJ2-1; CDR3nt: TGTGCCAGCAGCTCCAGGGGAAGAATCGATGAGCAGTTCTTC; CDR3aa: CASSSRGRIDEQFF
len: 15; v_gene: TRBV7-3; d_gene: .; abundance: .; j_gene: TRBJ2-2; CDR3nt: TGTGCCAGCAGCTTAAGTGTAGCGGAGGCCGGGGAGCTGTTTTTT; CDR3aa: CASSLSVAEAGELFF
len: 15; v_gene: TRBV3-1/TRBV3-2; d_gene: TRBD1; abundance: .; j_gene: TRBJ2-4; CDR3nt: TGTGCCAGCAGCCAATTGGGGACAGGGGTTGGCATTCAGTACTTC; CDR3aa: CASSQLGTGVGIQYF
len: 17; v_gene: TRBV15; d_gene: .; abundance: .; j_gene: TRBJ1-4; CDR3nt: TGTGCCACCAGCAGAGATAGGGCAGGGTCAACTAATGAAAAACTGTTTTTT; CDR3aa: CATSRDRAGSTNEKLFF
len: 12; v_gene: TRBV28; d_gene: .; abundance: .; j_gene: TRBJ2-2; CDR3nt: TGTGCCAGCTCCCTAGGGGGGGGAGAGCTGTTTTTT; CDR3aa: CASSLGGGELFF
len: 14; v_gene: TRBV30; d_gene: .; abundance: .; j_gene: TRBJ2-1; CDR3nt: TGTGCCTGGAGTGTACGAGGGGGGGCGGATGAGCAGTTCTTC; CDR3aa: CAWSVRGGADEQFF
len: 15; v_gene: TRBV13; d_gene: .; abundance: .; j_gene: TRBJ1-1; CDR3nt: TGTGCCAGCAGCTTGCGGGGCGCTGGGGGCACTGAAGCTTTCTTT; CDR3aa: CASSLRGAGGTEAFF
len: 15; v_gene: TRBV4-2; d_gene: TRBD1; abundance: .; j_gene: TRBJ1-6; CDR3nt: TGTGCCAGCAGCCCGGGCACAGGGGCGGATTCACCCCTCCACTTT; CDR3aa: CASSPGTGADSPLHF
len: 14; v_gene: TRBV6-5; d_gene: TRBD1; abundance: .; j_gene: TRBJ2-7; CDR3nt: TGTGCCAGCACCGTTCCGGGACAGACCTACGAGCAGTACTTC; CDR3aa: CASTVPGQTYEQYF
len: 16; v_gene: TRBV4-3; d_gene: TRBD1; abundance: .; j_gene: TRBJ2-7; CDR3nt: TGCGCCAGCAGCCAGAACACCGGGACAGGGGGTTATGAGCAGTACTTC; CDR3aa: CASSQNTGTGGYEQYF
len: 14; v_gene: TRBV18; d_gene: .; abundance: .; j_gene: TRBJ1-5; CDR3nt: TGTGCCAGCTCACCGGGGCGGCAGGATCAGCCCCAGCATTTT; CDR3aa: CASSPGRQDQPQHF
len: 16; v_gene: TRBV18; d_gene: TRBD1; abundance: .; j_gene: TRBJ1-1; CDR3nt: TGTGCCAGCTCACCAAGGCAGGGGGGTGTGAACACTGAAGCTTTCTTT; CDR3aa: CASSPRQGGVNTEAFF
len: 17; v_gene: TRBV21-1; d_gene: .; abundance: .; j_gene: TRBJ1-4; CDR3nt: TGTGCCAGCAGCAAAGCGCGGGCAGGTCACCGGGCTGAAAAACTGTTTTTT; CDR3aa: CASSKARAGHRAEKLFF
len: 16; v_gene: TRBV7-2; d_gene: TRBD1; abundance: .; j_gene: TRBJ2-2; CDR3nt: TGTGCCAGCAGCCTTACAGGGGGCTTGAACACCGGGGAGCTGTTTTTT; CDR3aa: CASSLTGGLNTGELFF
len: 15; v_gene: TRBV2; d_gene: TRBD1; abundance: .; j_gene: TRBJ1-1; CDR3nt: TGTGCCAGCAGCGAGACAGGGGGCACAAACACTGAAGCTTTCTTT; CDR3aa: CASSETGGTNTEAFF
len: 16; v_gene: TRBV7-6; d_gene: .; abundance: .; j_gene: TRBJ1-3; CDR3nt: TGTGCCAGCAGCTTAGGGCAGGGCTTAAGTGGAAACACCATATATTTT; CDR3aa: CASSLGQGLSGNTIYF
len: 14; v_gene: TRBV9; d_gene: TRBD1; abundance: .; j_gene: TRBJ1-1; CDR3nt: TGTGCCAGCAGCACCGAACAGGGGGGTAATGAAGCTTTCTTT; CDR3aa: CASSTEQGGNEAFF